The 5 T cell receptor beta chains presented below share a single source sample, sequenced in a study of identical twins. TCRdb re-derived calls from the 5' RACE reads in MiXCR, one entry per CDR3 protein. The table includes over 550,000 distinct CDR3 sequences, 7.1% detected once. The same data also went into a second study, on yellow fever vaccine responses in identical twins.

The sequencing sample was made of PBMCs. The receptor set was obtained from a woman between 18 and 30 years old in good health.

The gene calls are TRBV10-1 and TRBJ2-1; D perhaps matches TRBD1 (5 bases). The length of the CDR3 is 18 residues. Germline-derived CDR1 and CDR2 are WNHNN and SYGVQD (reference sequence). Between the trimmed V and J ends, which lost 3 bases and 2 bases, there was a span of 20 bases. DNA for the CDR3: TGCGCCAGCAGTGATAACTTCAGGGCAGGAAAAACCTACAATGAGCAGTTCTTC. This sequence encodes CASSDNFRAGKTYNEQFF.

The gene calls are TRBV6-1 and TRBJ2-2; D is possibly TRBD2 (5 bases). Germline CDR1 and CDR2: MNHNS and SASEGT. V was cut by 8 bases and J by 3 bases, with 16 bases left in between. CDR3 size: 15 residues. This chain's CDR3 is CASRGRATYTGELFF. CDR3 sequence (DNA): TGTGCCAGCCGGGGTAGGGCGACCTACACCGGGGAGCTGTTTTTT.

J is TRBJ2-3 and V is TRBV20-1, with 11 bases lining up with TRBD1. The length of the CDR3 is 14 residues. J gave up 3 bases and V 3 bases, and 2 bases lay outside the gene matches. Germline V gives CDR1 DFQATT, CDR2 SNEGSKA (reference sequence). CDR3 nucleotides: TGCAGTGCTAGGGACAGGGGGCGGACAGATACGCAGTATTTT. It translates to CSARDRGRTDTQYF.

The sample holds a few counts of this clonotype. The CDR3 protein is CSASVGQGNNSPLHF. Here the CDR3 DNA reads TGCAGTGCTAGTGTAGGCCAGGGAAACAATTCACCCCTCCACTTT. J is TRBJ1-6 and V is TRBV20-1; the D gene is possibly TRBD1 (5 bases). V was shortened by 3 bases and J by 7 bases, with 16 bases between the two germline ends. The germline CDR1 and CDR2 sequences are DFQATT and SNEGSKA (reference sequence). This CDR3 is 15 amino acids long.

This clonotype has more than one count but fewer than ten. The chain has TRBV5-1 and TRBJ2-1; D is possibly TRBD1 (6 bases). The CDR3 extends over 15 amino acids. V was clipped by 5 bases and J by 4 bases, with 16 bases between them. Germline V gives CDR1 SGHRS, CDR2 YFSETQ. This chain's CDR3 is CASRLQGERYNEQFF. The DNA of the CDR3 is TGCGCCAGCAGATTACAGGGTGAACGATACAATGAGCAGTTCTTC.